The sequence of this T cell receptor (beta chain) was determined in a study of shared clonotypes between healthy human individuals. Study-level points and caveats: The four-donor shared clonotypes exceeded non-shared clonotypes in generation probability, with non-shared ones scoring lower. Clonotype sharing among donors likely depends on sequencing depth. Four donors held approximately 4.6% of naive CD4 clonotypes in common.

With regard to this clone: The antigen is not known.

Germline CDR1 reads LNHDA; CDR2 reads SQIVND (reference sequence). The CDR3 covers 17 residues. The V end lost 4 bases, the J end lost 3 bases, and 22 bases lay between the germline ends. Genomic DNA per cell subset filled all wells of several immunoSEQ plates. Produced via immunoSEQ multiplex PCR; TCRdb's table is partial and in-frame only. The sample includes some 2,400,000 clones, nearly 97% of them seen just once. Sample: naive CD4+ T cells sorted from blood. The subset is: CD45RA+ positively selected. The rearrangement links TRBV19 to TRBJ2-7, with D perhaps being TRBD1 or TRBD2 (6 bases each). The source is a man between 18 and 29 years old in good health. CDR3 DNA: TGTGCCAGTAGTAGGAGGATGGGGGGCTCCCCGGGCTACGAGCAGTACTTC. This encodes CASSRRMGGSPGYEQYF.